A selection of T cell receptor beta chains follows, all from one sample in a study of shared clonotypes between healthy human individuals. Method: immunoSEQ multiplex PCR; TCRdb's copy keeps in-frame clones and lacks some. The sample gives 2.5 million or so clones, 90% to 95% of which show up once; 0.14% is in the top ten. Sequencing input: naive CD4+ T cells sorted from blood. All receptors derive from a man aged 18-30 years in good health. The CDR3 runs from the conserved cysteine through the conserved F or W. The D gene is left open where the match is weak. Only part of the rows carry a size: once, few, many, or a class if the clone is expanded.

d_call: NA
v_call: TRBV7-2
j_call: TRBJ2-2
clone_size: NA
cdr3_aa: CASSLVAQVTGELFF
cdr3_nt: TGTGCCAGCAGCTTAGTTGCACAGGTTACCGGGGAGCTGTTTTTT

d_call: NA
v_call: TRBV19
j_call: TRBJ1-2
clone_size: NA
cdr3_aa: CASSIWDGQPRDYGYTF
cdr3_nt: TGTGCCAGTAGTATATGGGACGGGCAACCCCGGGACTATGGCTACACCTTC

d_call: TRBD2
v_call: TRBV6-5
j_call: TRBJ2-1
clone_size: NA
cdr3_aa: CASSSSGTSPRGEQFF
cdr3_nt: TGTGCCAGCAGTTCCTCCGGGACTAGCCCTCGTGGGGAGCAGTTCTTC

d_call: NA
v_call: TRBV11-2
j_call: TRBJ2-2
clone_size: NA
cdr3_aa: CASSPRPPGELFF
cdr3_nt: TGTGCCAGCAGCCCTCGGCCCCCCGGGGAGCTGTTTTTT

d_call: NA
v_call: TRBV11-2
j_call: TRBJ2-5
clone_size: once
cdr3_aa: CASSLPTWQGQETQYF
cdr3_nt: TGTGCCAGCAGCTTACCGACCTGGCAGGGCCAAGAGACCCAGTACTTC

d_call: NA
v_call: TRBV6-5
j_call: TRBJ2-5
clone_size: NA
cdr3_aa: CASSSPSVRTQYF
cdr3_nt: TGTGCCAGCAGTTCCCCCAGCGTTCGGACCCAGTACTTC

d_call: NA
v_call: TRBV5-5
j_call: TRBJ2-7
clone_size: NA
cdr3_aa: CASSLGDSILVSYEQYF
cdr3_nt: TGTGCCAGCAGCTTGGGGGACTCGATACTCGTCTCCTACGAGCAGTACTTC

d_call: TRBD1
v_call: TRBV2
j_call: TRBJ1-5
clone_size: NA
cdr3_aa: CASSVRQGSQHF
cdr3_nt: TGTGCCAGCAGTGTACGACAGGGGTCCCAGCATTTT

d_call: NA
v_call: TRBV5-1
j_call: TRBJ2-3
clone_size: NA
cdr3_aa: CASSLGQGLGDTQYF
cdr3_nt: TGCGCCAGCAGCTTGGGGCAGGGGCTTGGAGATACGCAGTATTTT

d_call: TRBD1
v_call: TRBV18
j_call: TRBJ1-3
clone_size: NA
cdr3_aa: CASSPRETGPGNTIYF
cdr3_nt: TGTGCCAGCTCACCAAGGGAGACAGGGCCTGGAAACACCATATATTTT

d_call: NA
v_call: TRBV4-1
j_call: TRBJ2-1
clone_size: NA
cdr3_aa: CASSHPAKENNEQFF
cdr3_nt: TGCGCCAGCAGCCACCCAGCCAAAGAAAACAATGAGCAGTTCTTC

d_call: NA
v_call: TRBV7-2
j_call: TRBJ2-1
clone_size: NA
cdr3_aa: CASSSGTTNEQFF
cdr3_nt: TGTGCCAGCAGCTCAGGGACGACCAATGAGCAGTTCTTC

d_call: TRBD1
v_call: TRBV29-1
j_call: TRBJ2-7
clone_size: NA
cdr3_aa: CSVEHPKGDRGDEQYF
cdr3_nt: TGCAGCGTTGAGCACCCGAAAGGGGACAGGGGCGACGAGCAGTACTTC

d_call: NA
v_call: TRBV28
j_call: TRBJ2-6
clone_size: once
cdr3_aa: CASSPVGAGANVLTF
cdr3_nt: TGTGCCAGCAGCCCAGTTGGGGCTGGGGCCAACGTCCTGACTTTC

d_call: NA
v_call: TRBV11-2
j_call: TRBJ2-1
clone_size: NA
cdr3_aa: CASSSFKVYNEQFF
cdr3_nt: TGTGCCAGCAGCTCCTTTAAGGTCTACAATGAGCAGTTCTTC

d_call: TRBD1
v_call: TRBV2
j_call: TRBJ1-6
clone_size: NA
cdr3_aa: CASSTGTGNSPLHF
cdr3_nt: TGTGCCAGCAGTACCGGGACAGGGAATTCACCCCTCCACTTT

d_call: TRBD1
v_call: TRBV5-6
j_call: TRBJ1-4
clone_size: NA
cdr3_aa: CASSLGQGSNEKLFF
cdr3_nt: TGTGCCAGCAGCTTGGGACAGGGGAGTAATGAAAAACTGTTTTTT

d_call: TRBD1
v_call: TRBV7-9
j_call: TRBJ1-4
clone_size: NA
cdr3_aa: CASSHHGQGSNEKLFF
cdr3_nt: TGTGCCAGCAGCCACCACGGACAGGGTTCAAATGAAAAACTGTTTTTT

d_call: NA
v_call: TRBV11-2
j_call: TRBJ2-7
clone_size: NA
cdr3_aa: CASGYREGYEQYF
cdr3_nt: TGTGCCAGCGGTTACAGGGAGGGCTACGAGCAGTACTTC

d_call: NA
v_call: TRBV6-5
j_call: TRBJ1-2
clone_size: NA
cdr3_aa: CASSYSGQRGLYGYTF
cdr3_nt: TGTGCCAGCAGTTACTCAGGACAACGAGGGCTCTATGGCTACACCTTC

d_call: TRBD2
v_call: TRBV2
j_call: TRBJ2-5
clone_size: NA
cdr3_aa: CASEPMTSGRQETQYF
cdr3_nt: TGTGCCAGCGAACCTATGACTAGCGGGAGACAAGAGACCCAGTACTTC

d_call: TRBD1
v_call: TRBV7-9
j_call: TRBJ2-2
clone_size: few
cdr3_aa: CASSLTGGDTGELFF
cdr3_nt: TGTGCCAGCAGCTTGACAGGGGGGGACACCGGGGAGCTGTTTTTT

d_call: NA
v_call: TRBV6-1
j_call: TRBJ1-3
clone_size: NA
cdr3_aa: CASSDNSGNTIYF
cdr3_nt: TGTGCCAGCAGCGACAACTCTGGAAACACCATATATTTT

d_call: NA
v_call: TRBV5-4
j_call: TRBJ1-1
clone_size: NA
cdr3_aa: CASSLVQMNTEAFF
cdr3_nt: TGTGCCAGCAGCTTGGTTCAGATGAACACTGAAGCTTTCTTT

d_call: TRBD1
v_call: TRBV18
j_call: TRBJ1-2
clone_size: NA
cdr3_aa: CASSQQGAYTF
cdr3_nt: TGTGCCAGCTCACAGCAGGGGGCCTACACCTTC

d_call: NA
v_call: TRBV7-8
j_call: TRBJ2-4
clone_size: NA
cdr3_aa: CASSLASALGNIQYF
cdr3_nt: TGTGCCAGCAGCTTAGCTTCCGCCCTTGGAAACATTCAGTACTTC

d_call: NA
v_call: TRBV6-5
j_call: TRBJ2-1
clone_size: NA
cdr3_aa: CASLRILLFF
cdr3_nt: TGTGCCAGTCTCCGGATCCTCCTGTTCTTC

d_call: NA
v_call: TRBV30
j_call: TRBJ2-5
clone_size: NA
cdr3_aa: CAWRGLETQYF
cdr3_nt: TGTGCCTGGAGAGGGTTAGAGACCCAGTACTTC

d_call: NA
v_call: TRBV11-3
j_call: TRBJ2-3
clone_size: NA
cdr3_aa: CASSLTRSTDTQYF
cdr3_nt: TGTGCCAGCAGCCTTACTAGAAGCACAGATACGCAGTATTTT

d_call: NA
v_call: TRBV5-1
j_call: TRBJ2-7
clone_size: NA
cdr3_aa: CASSFSSSYEQYF
cdr3_nt: TGCGCCAGCAGCTTTTCCAGCTCCTACGAGCAGTACTTC

d_call: NA
v_call: TRBV19
j_call: TRBJ2-7
clone_size: once
cdr3_aa: CASSITGTDSEQYF
cdr3_nt: TGTGCCAGTAGTATTACCGGGACCGACTCCGAGCAGTACTTC

d_call: TRBD2
v_call: TRBV5-1
j_call: TRBJ2-7
clone_size: NA
cdr3_aa: CASSVAGKSSYEQYF
cdr3_nt: TGCGCCAGCAGCGTAGCGGGGAAGAGCTCCTACGAGCAGTACTTC

d_call: NA
v_call: TRBV18
j_call: TRBJ2-7
clone_size: NA
cdr3_aa: CASSPTAASYEQYF
cdr3_nt: TGTGCCAGCTCACCGACGGCCGCGAGCTACGAGCAGTACTTC

d_call: NA
v_call: TRBV7-6
j_call: TRBJ2-7
clone_size: NA
cdr3_aa: CASSSPSAGAYEQYF
cdr3_nt: TGTGCCAGCAGCTCCCCCTCGGCAGGGGCCTACGAGCAGTACTTC

d_call: NA
v_call: TRBV6-1
j_call: TRBJ1-6
clone_size: NA
cdr3_aa: CASSPQGSLGAPLHF
cdr3_nt: TGTGCCAGCAGTCCCCAAGGGAGCTTGGGTGCACCCCTCCACTTT

d_call: TRBD1
v_call: TRBV19
j_call: TRBJ1-5
clone_size: NA
cdr3_aa: CASSTTGDSNQPQHF
cdr3_nt: TGTGCCAGTAGTACTACAGGGGATAGCAATCAGCCCCAGCATTTT

d_call: NA
v_call: TRBV27
j_call: TRBJ2-7
clone_size: few
cdr3_aa: CASSLKGMGYEQYF
cdr3_nt: TGTGCCAGCAGTTTGAAAGGTATGGGCTACGAGCAGTACTTC

d_call: NA
v_call: TRBV6-1
j_call: TRBJ2-7
clone_size: NA
cdr3_aa: CASIWTESSYEQYF
cdr3_nt: TGTGCCAGCATTTGGACAGAGAGCTCCTACGAGCAGTACTTC

d_call: NA
v_call: TRBV5-1
j_call: TRBJ2-5
clone_size: once
cdr3_aa: CASSHLGAGIETQYF
cdr3_nt: TGCGCCAGCAGCCACCTCGGCGCGGGGATCGAGACCCAGTACTTC

d_call: NA
v_call: TRBV19
j_call: TRBJ2-7
clone_size: NA
cdr3_aa: CASSSRALGAYEQYF
cdr3_nt: TGTGCCAGTAGTTCCCGCGCTCTGGGGGCCTACGAGCAGTACTTC

d_call: NA
v_call: TRBV6-1
j_call: TRBJ1-1
clone_size: NA
cdr3_aa: CASSGSVIEAFF
cdr3_nt: TGTGCCAGCAGTGGCAGTGTGATTGAAGCTTTCTTT

d_call: TRBD1
v_call: TRBV5-4
j_call: TRBJ1-1
clone_size: NA
cdr3_aa: CASSPKLDRVWGPEAFF
cdr3_nt: TGTGCCAGCAGCCCCAAACTGGACAGGGTTTGGGGACCTGAAGCTTTCTTT

d_call: NA
v_call: TRBV6-1
j_call: TRBJ2-7
clone_size: NA
cdr3_aa: CASSEAAGPTYEQYF
cdr3_nt: TGTGCCAGCAGTGAAGCGGCAGGGCCTACCTACGAGCAGTACTTC